This TCR beta chain was retrieved from a study of T cell repertoires in cytomegalovirus infection. The overall study: In public TCR beta signatures, there were indications of both CMV infection and matching HLA type.

The length of the CDR3 is 15 residues. After removal of 1 base from V and 8 bases from J, the junction contained 5 bases not matched to a gene. Per the germline V gene, CDR1 is LGHNT and CDR2 is FRNRAP. For this clonotype: The target antigen is unknown.

One entry per CDR3 protein results from TCRdb running MiXCR on the reads. The table has approximately 910,000 distinct CDR3 sequences, less than 40% seen once. This clonotype was obtained from a human donor in good health (CMV status not recorded). Some clones in this sample may be carry-over from other donors' samples. This chain joins TRBV12-5 and TRBJ1-4; 9 bases are a match to TRBD1. The material sequenced was cultured CD8+ T cells from PBMCs, taken from culture after CMV antigen stimulation. The CDR3 loop reads CASGLGGTGLEKLFF. CDR3 in DNA: TGTGCTAGTGGTTTGGGCGGGACAGGGCTGGAAAAACTGTTTTTT.